This TCR beta chain was documented in a study of CD8 T cells in Susac syndrome. cDNA came from roughly 0.53 to 1 ug RNA primed by random hexamers. TCRdb reprocessed the immunoSEQ multiplex PCR reads with MiXCR, giving one entry per CDR3 protein. The table has some 120,000 distinct CDR3 sequences, approximately 94% seen once; the top ten hold approximately 0.13%. CDR3 size: 16 residues. Germline CDR1 reads MNHEY; CDR2 reads SVGAGI. Trimming at V came to 2 bases and at J to 4 bases, leaving 10 bases not matched to a gene. The chain has TRBV6-5 and TRBJ2-5; TRBD2 aligns across 7 bases. The sample taken for sequencing was CD4+ T cells from PBMCs. The TCR was taken from a human donor with multiple sclerosis. CDR3 region: CASSYKIAGRGETQYF. CDR3 bases: TGTGCCAGCAGTTACAAGATCGCAGGGAGGGGAGAGACCCAGTACTTC.